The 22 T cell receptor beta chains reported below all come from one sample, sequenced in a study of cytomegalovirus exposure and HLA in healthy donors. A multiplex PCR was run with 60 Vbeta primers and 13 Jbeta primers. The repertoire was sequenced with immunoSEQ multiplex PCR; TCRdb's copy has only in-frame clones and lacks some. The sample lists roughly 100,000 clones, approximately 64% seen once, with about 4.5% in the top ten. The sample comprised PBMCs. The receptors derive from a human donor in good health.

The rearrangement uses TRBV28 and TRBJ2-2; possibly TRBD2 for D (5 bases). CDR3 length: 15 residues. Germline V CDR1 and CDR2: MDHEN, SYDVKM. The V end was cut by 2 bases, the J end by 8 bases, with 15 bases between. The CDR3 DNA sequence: TGTGCCAGCAGTTTAACAAGCGACTATCGGGGGGAGCTGTTTTTT. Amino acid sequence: CASSLTSDYRGELFF.

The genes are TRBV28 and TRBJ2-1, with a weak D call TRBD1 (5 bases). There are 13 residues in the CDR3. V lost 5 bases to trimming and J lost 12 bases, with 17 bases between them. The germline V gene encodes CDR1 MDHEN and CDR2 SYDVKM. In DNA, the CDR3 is TGTGCCAGCAGTCTAAGTAAGGGGCGTTGGCAGTTCTTC. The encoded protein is CASSLSKGRWQFF.

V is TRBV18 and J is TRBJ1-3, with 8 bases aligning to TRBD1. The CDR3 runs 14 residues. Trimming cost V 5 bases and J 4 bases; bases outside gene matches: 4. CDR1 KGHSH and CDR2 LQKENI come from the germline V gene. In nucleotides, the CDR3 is TGTGCCAGCTCAACAGGGGGGCTCGGAAACACCATATATTTT. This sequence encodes CASSTGGLGNTIYF.

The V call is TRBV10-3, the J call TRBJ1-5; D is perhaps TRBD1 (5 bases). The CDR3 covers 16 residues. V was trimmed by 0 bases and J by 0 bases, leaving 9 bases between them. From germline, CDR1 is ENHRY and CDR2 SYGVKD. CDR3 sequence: CAISESGADSNQPQHF. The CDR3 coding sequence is TGTGCCATCAGTGAGTCAGGGGCAGATAGCAATCAGCCCCAGCATTTT.

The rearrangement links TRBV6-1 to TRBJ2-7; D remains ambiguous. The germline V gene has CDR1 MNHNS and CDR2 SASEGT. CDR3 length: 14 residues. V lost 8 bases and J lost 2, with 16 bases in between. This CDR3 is CASGSPRPPYEQYF. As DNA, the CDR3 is TGTGCCAGCGGAAGCCCCAGGCCGCCCTACGAGCAGTACTTC.

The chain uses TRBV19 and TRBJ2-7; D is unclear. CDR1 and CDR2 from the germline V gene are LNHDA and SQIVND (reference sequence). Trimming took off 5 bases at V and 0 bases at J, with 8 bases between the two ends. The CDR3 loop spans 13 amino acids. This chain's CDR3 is CASSLGFSYEQYF. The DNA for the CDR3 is TGTGCCAGTAGTCTCGGGTTCTCCTACGAGCAGTACTTC. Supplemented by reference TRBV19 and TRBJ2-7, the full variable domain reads DGGITQSPKYLFRKEGQNVTLSCEQNLNHDAMYWYRQDPGQGLRLIYYSQIVNDFQKGDIAEGYSVSREKKESFPLTVTSAQKNPTAFYLCASSLGFSYEQYFGPGTRLTVT.

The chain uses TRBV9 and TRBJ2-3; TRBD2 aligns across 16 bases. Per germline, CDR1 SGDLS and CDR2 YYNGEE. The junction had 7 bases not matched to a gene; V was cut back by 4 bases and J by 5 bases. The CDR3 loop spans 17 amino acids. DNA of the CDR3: TGTGCCAGCAGCCCAGGGACTAGCGGGAGGGCCCAAGATACGCAGTATTTT. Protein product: CASSPGTSGRAQDTQYF.

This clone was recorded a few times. The DNA of the CDR3 is TGTGCCAGTACCCATCGGATAGGGAGAACTAATGAAAAACTGTTTTTT. It yields the protein CASTHRIGRTNEKLFF. The genes are TRBV19 and TRBJ1-4; D uncertain. V lost 7 bases and J 1 base, leaving 16 bases between the germline ends. This CDR3 comprises 16 residues. The germline CDR1 and CDR2 sequences are LNHDA and SQIVND (reference sequence).

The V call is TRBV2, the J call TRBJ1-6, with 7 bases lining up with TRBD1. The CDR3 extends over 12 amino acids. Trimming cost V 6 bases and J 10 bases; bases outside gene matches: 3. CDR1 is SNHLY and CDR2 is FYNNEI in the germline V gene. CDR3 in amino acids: CASSGTDSPLHF. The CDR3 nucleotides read TGTGCCAGCAGCGGGACAGACTCACCCCTCCACTTT.

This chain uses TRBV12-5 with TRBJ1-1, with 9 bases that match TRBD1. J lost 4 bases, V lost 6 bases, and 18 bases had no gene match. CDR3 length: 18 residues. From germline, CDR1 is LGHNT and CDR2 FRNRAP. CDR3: CASGLETGQGYRGTEAFF. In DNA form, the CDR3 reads TGTGCTAGTGGCCTGGAAACGGGACAGGGCTATCGGGGCACTGAAGCTTTCTTT.

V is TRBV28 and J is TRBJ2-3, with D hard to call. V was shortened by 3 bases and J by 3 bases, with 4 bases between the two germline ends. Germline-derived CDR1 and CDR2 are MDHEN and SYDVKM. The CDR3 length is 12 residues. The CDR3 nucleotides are TGTGCCAGCAGTTTTTTAACAGATACGCAGTATTTT. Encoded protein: CASSFLTDTQYF.

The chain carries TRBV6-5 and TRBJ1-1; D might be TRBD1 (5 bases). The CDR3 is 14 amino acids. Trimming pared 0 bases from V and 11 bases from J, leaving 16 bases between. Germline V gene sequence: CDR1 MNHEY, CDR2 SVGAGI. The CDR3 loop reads CASSYSVGRGNAFF. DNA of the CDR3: TGTGCCAGCAGTTACTCAGTTGGGAGGGGTAACGCTTTCTTT.

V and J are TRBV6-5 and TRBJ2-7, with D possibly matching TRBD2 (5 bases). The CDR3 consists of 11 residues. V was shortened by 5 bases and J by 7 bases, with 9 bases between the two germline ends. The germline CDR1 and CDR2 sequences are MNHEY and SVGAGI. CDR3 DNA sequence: TGTGCCAGCAGTCGCGGACTGGAGCAGTACTTC. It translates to CASSRGLEQYF.

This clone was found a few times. The CDR3 loop reads CASRKQTGAKETQYF. The CDR3 DNA sequence: TGTGCCAGCAGAAAGCAGACAGGGGCCAAAGAGACCCAGTACTTC. The chain uses TRBV6-1 and TRBJ2-5, with 8 bases fitting TRBD1. Germline values: CDR1 MNHNS, CDR2 SASEGT. V trimming: 6 bases; J trimming: 3 bases; junction bases outside the gene matches: 9. CDR3 length equals 15 residues.

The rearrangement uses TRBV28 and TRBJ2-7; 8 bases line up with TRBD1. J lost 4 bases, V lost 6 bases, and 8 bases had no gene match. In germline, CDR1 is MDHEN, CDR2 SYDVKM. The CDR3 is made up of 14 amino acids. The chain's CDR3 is CASRPGTGLYEQYF. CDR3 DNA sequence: TGTGCCAGCAGGCCCGGGACAGGCTTGTACGAGCAGTACTTC.

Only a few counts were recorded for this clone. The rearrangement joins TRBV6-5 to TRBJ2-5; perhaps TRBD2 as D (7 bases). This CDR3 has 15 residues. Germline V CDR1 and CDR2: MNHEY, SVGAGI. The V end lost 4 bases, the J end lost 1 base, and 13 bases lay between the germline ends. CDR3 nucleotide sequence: TGTGCCAGCAGTTCTGCGGGGGCACCCCAAGAGACCCAGTACTTC. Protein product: CASSSAGAPQETQYF.

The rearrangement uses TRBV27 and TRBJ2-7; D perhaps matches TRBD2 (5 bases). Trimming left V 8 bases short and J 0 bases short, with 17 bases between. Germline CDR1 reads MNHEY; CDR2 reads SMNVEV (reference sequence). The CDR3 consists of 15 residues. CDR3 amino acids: CASGTLARSSYEQYF. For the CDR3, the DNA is TGTGCCAGCGGCACATTAGCGAGAAGCTCCTACGAGCAGTACTTC.

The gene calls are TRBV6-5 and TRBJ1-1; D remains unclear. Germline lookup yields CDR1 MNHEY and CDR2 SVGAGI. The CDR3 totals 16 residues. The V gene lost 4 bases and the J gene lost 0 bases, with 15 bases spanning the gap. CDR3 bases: TGTGCCAGCAGTTCTGTTGTGGCAGGAATGAACACTGAAGCTTTCTTT. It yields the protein CASSSVVAGMNTEAFF.

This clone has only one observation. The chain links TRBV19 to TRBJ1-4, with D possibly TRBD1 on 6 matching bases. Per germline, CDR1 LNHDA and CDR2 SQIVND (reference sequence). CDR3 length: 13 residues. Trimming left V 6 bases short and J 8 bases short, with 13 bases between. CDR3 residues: CASRRTGTEKLFF. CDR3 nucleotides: TGTGCCAGTAGGCGTACCGGGACAGAAAAACTGTTTTTT.

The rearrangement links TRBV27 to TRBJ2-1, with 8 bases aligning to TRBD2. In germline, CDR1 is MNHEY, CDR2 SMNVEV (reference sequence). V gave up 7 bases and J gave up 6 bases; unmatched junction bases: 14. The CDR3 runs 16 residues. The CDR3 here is CASTKTPGGLVNEQFF. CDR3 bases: TGTGCCAGCACCAAAACCCCGGGAGGGTTGGTCAATGAGCAGTTCTTC.

The DNA of the CDR3 is TGTGCCAGCAGCTATGAGCCGGGACTAGCGTGGGGGAATGAGCAGTTCTTC. Translating gives CASSYEPGLAWGNEQFF. The J gene is TRBJ2-1, the V gene TRBV7-8; 10 bases match TRBD2. The V gene's germline CDR1 is SGHVS and CDR2 FQNEAQ. The CDR3 runs to 17 residues. The J segment lost 7 bases and the V segment lost 4 bases, leaving 13 bases of the junction unmatched.

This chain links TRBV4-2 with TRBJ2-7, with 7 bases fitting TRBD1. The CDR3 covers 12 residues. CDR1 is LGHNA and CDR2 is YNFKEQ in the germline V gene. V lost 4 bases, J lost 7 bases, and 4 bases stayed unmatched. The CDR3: CASSRQGREQYF. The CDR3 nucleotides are TGTGCCAGCAGCCGACAGGGACGGGAGCAGTACTTC.